The T cell receptor beta chain under discussion was sequenced for a study of T-cell reconstitution after alpha-beta-depleted transplantation in children. Notes on this clonotype: Its antigen remains unknown.

This CDR3 spans 14 amino acids. Trimming removed 2 bases at V and 0 bases at J, with 8 bases between. CDR1 is SQVTM, CDR2 ANQGSEA, per germline. The TCRbeta library incorporated unique molecular identifiers. TCRdb analysed the PCR reads with MiXCR anew, one entry per CDR3 protein. The sample contains 180,000 or so distinct CDR3 sequences, 6.3% of which appear only once. General study findings and limits: Some patients' high day-60 TCRbeta diversity was traced to surviving recipient T cells and thymic progenitors. T-cell counts and diversity at one year following transplant were attributed mainly to newly produced T cells.

V usage is TRBV29-1 and J usage is TRBJ2-1; D remains unclear. The source was PBMCs, collected before TCRalphabeta/CD19-depleted stem cell transplant. The TCR sequence derives from a girl under two years old with combined immunodeficiency, due to receive a stem cell transplant. The CDR3 DNA follows: TGCAGCGTTGAAACTCTGAGCTCCTACAATGAGCAGTTCTTC. This translates into CSVETLSSYNEQFF.